This T cell receptor beta chain came from a study of T cells in women clearing cervical HPV infection. In the study overall: Women with histologically confirmed HPV16-related CIN3 or worse, 2 with invasive cancer, served as cases. Blood came at first lesion visit for cases, post-clearance for controls. Regarding the study as a whole: CIN3+ cases had significantly higher TCR richness than controls; evenness did not differ.

The CDR3 consists of 12 residues. The V end lost 3 bases, the J end lost 5 bases, and 7 bases lay between the germline ends. Average input was roughly 1,200 ng genomic DNA for immunoSEQ TCR beta CDR3 amplification. The method was immunoSEQ multiplex PCR; TCRdb's version includes in-frame clones alone and lacks a portion of them. The table lists about 25,000 clones, with around 4% in the top ten. With respect to this clone: Its matching antigen is unknown. The read is 3 residues too short to cover the CDR3 end, so that end is filled in from the germline J gene.

This receptor was obtained from a woman between 18 and 75 years old with a cervical HPV16 infection that either progressed to CIN3+ or cleared (not recorded which). The V call is TRBV12-3 or TRBV12-4, the J call TRBJ2-5; D not resolved. Material: blood buffy coat. The covered CDR3 bases are TGTGCCAGCAGTTTGGTCGGGGAGACC. This gives the protein CASSLVGET. The CDR3 in full is CASSLVGETQYF.